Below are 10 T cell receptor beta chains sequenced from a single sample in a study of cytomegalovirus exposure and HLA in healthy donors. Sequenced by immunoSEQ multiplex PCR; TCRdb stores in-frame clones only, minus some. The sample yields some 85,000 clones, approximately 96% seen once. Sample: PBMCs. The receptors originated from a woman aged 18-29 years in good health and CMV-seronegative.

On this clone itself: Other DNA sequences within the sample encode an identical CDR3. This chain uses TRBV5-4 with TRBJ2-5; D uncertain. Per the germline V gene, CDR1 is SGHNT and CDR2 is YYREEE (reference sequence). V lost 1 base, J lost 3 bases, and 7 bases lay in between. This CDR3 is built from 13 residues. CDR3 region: CASSLPAEETQYF. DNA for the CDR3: TGTGCCAGCAGCTTGCCGGCGGAAGAGACCCAGTACTTC.

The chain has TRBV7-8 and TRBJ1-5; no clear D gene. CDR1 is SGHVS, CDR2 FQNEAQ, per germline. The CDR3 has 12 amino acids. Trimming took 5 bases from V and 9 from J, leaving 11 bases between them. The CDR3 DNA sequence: TGTGCCAGCAGCGGAGGCGAACGGCCCCAGCATTTT. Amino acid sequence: CASSGGERPQHF.

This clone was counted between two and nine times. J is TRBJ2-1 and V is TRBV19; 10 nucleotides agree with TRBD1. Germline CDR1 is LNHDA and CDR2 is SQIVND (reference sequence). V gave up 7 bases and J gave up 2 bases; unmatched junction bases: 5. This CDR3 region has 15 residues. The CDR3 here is CASTAGTGAYNEQFF. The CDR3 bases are TGTGCCAGTACCGCCGGGACAGGGGCCTACAATGAGCAGTTCTTC. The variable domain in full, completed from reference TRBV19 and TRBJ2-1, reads DGGITQSPKYLFRKEGQNVTLSCEQNLNHDAMYWYRQDPGQGLRLIYYSQIVNDFQKGDIAEGYSVSREKKESFPLTVTSAQKNPTAFYLCASTAGTGAYNEQFFGPGTRLTVL.

Here the CDR3 reads CAWSASGSFEQYF. The CDR3 region has the DNA TGTGCCTGGAGTGCTAGCGGGAGCTTTGAGCAGTACTTC. The rearrangement joins TRBV30 to TRBJ2-7; TRBD2 matches at 10 bases. CDR3 size: 13 residues. After removal of 1 base from V and 7 bases from J, the junction contained 4 bases not matched to a gene. The germline gives CDR1 GTSNPN, CDR2 SVGIG (reference sequence).

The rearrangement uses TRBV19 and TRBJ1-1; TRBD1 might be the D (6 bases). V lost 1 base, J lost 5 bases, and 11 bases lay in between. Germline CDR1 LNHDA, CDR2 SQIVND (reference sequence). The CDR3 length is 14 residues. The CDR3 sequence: CASSIGDIQTEAFF. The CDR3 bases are TGTGCCAGTAGTATAGGGGACATACAAACTGAAGCTTTCTTT. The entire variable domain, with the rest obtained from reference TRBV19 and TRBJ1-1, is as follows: DGGITQSPKYLFRKEGQNVTLSCEQNLNHDAMYWYRQDPGQGLRLIYYSQIVNDFQKGDIAEGYSVSREKKESFPLTVTSAQKNPTAFYLCASSIGDIQTEAFFGQGTRLTVV.

CDR3 bases: TGTGCCAGTGGGAGCGGGCTGGCTAGGGGCGAGCAGTACTTC. Protein: CASGSGLARGEQYF. The chain links TRBV19 to TRBJ2-7, with a possible D match to TRBD2 (6 bases). The CDR3 loop spans 14 amino acids. The V end lost 8 bases, the J end lost 6 bases, and 20 bases lay between the germline ends. Germline V gene sequence: CDR1 LNHDA, CDR2 SQIVND (reference sequence).

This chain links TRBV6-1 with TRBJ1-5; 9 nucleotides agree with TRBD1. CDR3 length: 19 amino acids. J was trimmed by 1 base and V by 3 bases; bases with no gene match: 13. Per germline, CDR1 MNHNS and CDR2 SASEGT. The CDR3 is CASSEGGTRGTGSNQPQHF. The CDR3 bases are TGTGCCAGCAGTGAGGGGGGAACTCGCGGGACAGGGAGCAATCAGCCCCAGCATTTT.

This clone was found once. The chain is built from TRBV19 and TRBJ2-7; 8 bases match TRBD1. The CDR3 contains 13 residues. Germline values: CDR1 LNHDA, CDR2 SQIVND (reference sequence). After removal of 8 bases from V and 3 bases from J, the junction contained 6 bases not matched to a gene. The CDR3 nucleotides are TGTGCCAGTCGCCGGGACAGGAGCTACGAGCAGTACTTC. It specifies CASRRDRSYEQYF.

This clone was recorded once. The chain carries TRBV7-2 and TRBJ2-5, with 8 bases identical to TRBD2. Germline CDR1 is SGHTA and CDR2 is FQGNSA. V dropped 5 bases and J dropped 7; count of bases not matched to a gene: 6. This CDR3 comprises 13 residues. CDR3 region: CASSVIAGRTQYF. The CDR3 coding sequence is TGTGCCAGCAGCGTGATAGCGGGGCGGACCCAGTACTTC.

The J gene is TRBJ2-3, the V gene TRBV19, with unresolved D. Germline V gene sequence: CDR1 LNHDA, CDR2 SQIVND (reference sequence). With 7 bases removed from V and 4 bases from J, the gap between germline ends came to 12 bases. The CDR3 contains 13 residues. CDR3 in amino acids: CASNWKAADTQYF. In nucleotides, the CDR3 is TGTGCCAGTAATTGGAAGGCGGCAGATACGCAGTATTTT.